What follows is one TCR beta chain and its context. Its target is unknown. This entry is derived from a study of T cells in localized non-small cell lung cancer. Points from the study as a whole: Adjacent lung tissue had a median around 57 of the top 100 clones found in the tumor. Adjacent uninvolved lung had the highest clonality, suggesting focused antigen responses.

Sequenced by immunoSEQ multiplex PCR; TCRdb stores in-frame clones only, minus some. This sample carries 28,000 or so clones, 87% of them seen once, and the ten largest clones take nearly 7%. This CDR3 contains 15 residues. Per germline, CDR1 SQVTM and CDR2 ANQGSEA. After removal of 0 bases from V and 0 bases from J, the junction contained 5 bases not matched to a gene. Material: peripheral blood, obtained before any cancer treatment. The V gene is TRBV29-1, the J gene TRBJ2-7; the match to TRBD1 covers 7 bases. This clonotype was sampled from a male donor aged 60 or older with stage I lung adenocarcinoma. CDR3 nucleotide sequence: TGCAGCGTTGAAGAGTGGGGGACAGCCTCCTACGAGCAGTACTTC. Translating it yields CSVEEWGTASYEQYF.